This T cell receptor (beta chain) was captured in a study of T cell changes during pregnancy in multiple sclerosis. V lost 9 bases and J lost 5; bases outside the gene matches: 10. CDR1 is ENHRY, CDR2 SYGVKD, per germline. The CDR3 is made up of 16 amino acids. The repertoire was sequenced with immunoSEQ multiplex PCR; TCRdb's copy has only in-frame clones and lacks some. The sample shows 30,000 or so clones, just over 85% of them seen only once. The input for sequencing was CD4+ T cells from peripheral blood mononuclear cells, taken in the first trimester of pregnancy. The chain employs TRBV10-3 and TRBJ2-3, with 14 bases that match TRBD2. This TCR derives from a female donor in good health, enrolled as a control in a pregnancy study. The CDR3 DNA is TGTGCCATTGCTTTCCCGACTAGCGGGGGGGTAGATACGCAGTATTTT. It is translated as CAIAFPTSGGVDTQYF.